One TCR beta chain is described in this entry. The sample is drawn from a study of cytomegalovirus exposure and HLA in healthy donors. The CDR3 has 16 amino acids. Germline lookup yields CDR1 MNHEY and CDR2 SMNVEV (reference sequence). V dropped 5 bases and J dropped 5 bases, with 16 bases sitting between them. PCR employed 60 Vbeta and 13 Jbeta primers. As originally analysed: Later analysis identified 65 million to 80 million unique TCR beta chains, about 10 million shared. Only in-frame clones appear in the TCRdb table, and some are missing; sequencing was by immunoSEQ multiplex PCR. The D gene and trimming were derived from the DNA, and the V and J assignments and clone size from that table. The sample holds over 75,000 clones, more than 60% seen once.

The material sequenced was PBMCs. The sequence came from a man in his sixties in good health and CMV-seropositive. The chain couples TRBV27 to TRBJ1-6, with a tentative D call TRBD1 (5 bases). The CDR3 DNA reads TGTGCCAGCAGTGCGTCGCGGGGGTCGGATAATTCACCCCTCCACTTT. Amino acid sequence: CASSASRGSDNSPLHF.